A single sample is the source of the 27 T cell receptor beta chains below, sequenced in a study of Ad26.COV2.S vaccination and SARS-CoV-2 variants. Sequencing was performed with immunoSEQ multiplex PCR; in TCRdb, only in-frame clones are kept and a portion is missing. In the table there are roughly 420,000 clones, roughly nine tenths of which are singletons. The sample's treatment: around 19 received Ad26.COV2.S at low or high dose, single or two shots; several received placebo; per-sample allocation not given. Material that was analyzed had been drawn on day 63 after the first vaccine or placebo injection. Specimen: peripheral blood, collected in a trial of Ad26.COV2.S vaccine versus placebo. The receptors come from a person between 18 and 60 years old who received the Ad26.COV2.S COVID-19 vaccine or a placebo.

This clone was detected only once. The chain joins TRBV5-1 to TRBJ2-5; 9 positions agree with TRBD2. This CDR3 contains 15 residues. Germline CDR1 SGHRS, CDR2 YFSETQ. V was pared by 1 base and J by 3 bases, with 4 bases of the junction left unmatched. CDR3 nucleotides: TGCGCCAGCAGCTTGAGGCCTAGCGGGGAAGAGACCCAGTACTTC. It translates to CASSLRPSGEETQYF.

This clone came up once. The rearrangement joins TRBV14 to TRBJ1-4; tentative D call: TRBD1 (5 bases). V lost 4 bases and J 3 bases, leaving 9 bases between the germline ends. The CDR3 extends over 14 amino acids. Germline CDR1 is SGHDN and CDR2 is FVKESK. The CDR3 loop is CASSRQLPNEKLFF. For the CDR3, the DNA is TGTGCCAGCAGCCGACAGCTACCTAATGAAAAACTGTTTTTT.

The chain links TRBV7-2 to TRBJ1-1; a weak D match, TRBD1 (5 bases). V lost 3 bases, J lost 8 bases, and 10 bases lay in between. CDR1 SGHTA and CDR2 FQGNSA come from the germline V gene. The CDR3 loop spans 12 amino acids. CDR3 bases: TGTGCCAGCAGCTTTATGGGGGGGGAAGCTTTCTTT. Translation: CASSFMGGEAFF.

The chain employs TRBV5-4 and TRBJ2-1; 9 bases are shared with TRBD1. V lost 7 bases to trimming and J lost 6 bases; unmatched junction nucleotides: 8. The CDR3 is 14 amino acids. Per the germline V gene, CDR1 is SGHNT and CDR2 is YYREEE (reference sequence). The CDR3 DNA follows: TGTGCCAGCTCCCGGGACAGGGTTACCAATGAGCAGTTCTTC. Protein sequence: CASSRDRVTNEQFF.

V usage is TRBV4-3 and J usage is TRBJ2-1; weak D call: TRBD1 (6 bases). The CDR3 sequence is 13 residues long. CDR1 is LGHNA, CDR2 YSLEER, per germline. The V end lost 2 bases, the J end lost 7 bases, and 9 bases lay between the germline ends. Here the CDR3 reads CASSQRTENEQFF. CDR3 in DNA: TGCGCCAGCAGCCAACGGACAGAAAATGAGCAGTTCTTC.

The chain uses TRBV4-3 and TRBJ2-1, with 11 bases identical to TRBD2. The CDR3 length is 17 residues. Germline CDR1 reads LGHNA; CDR2 reads YSLEER. V lost 4 bases and J lost 4; bases outside the gene matches: 9. DNA of the CDR3: TGCGCCAGCAGCCGTGGGACCGGGACTAGCGGATACAATGAGCAGTTCTTC. Its protein is CASSRGTGTSGYNEQFF.

The J gene is TRBJ2-1, the V gene TRBV12-3 or TRBV12-4; TRBD2 matches at 8 bases. The CDR3 loop spans 13 amino acids. The trim removed 5 bases at V and 10 bases at J, leaving 7 bases unmatched. The chain's CDR3 is CASSLLAGLEQFF. In DNA, the CDR3 is TGTGCCAGCAGTCTGTTAGCGGGGCTAGAGCAGTTCTTC.

The chain carries TRBV27 and TRBJ2-7; D might be TRBD2 (5 bases). Trimming cost V 6 bases and J 1 base, with 13 bases left between them. The CDR3 loop spans 14 amino acids. The germline V gene encodes CDR1 MNHEY and CDR2 SMNVEV (reference sequence). CDR3 amino acids: CASSPRPGSYEQYV. CDR3 coding DNA: TGTGCCAGCAGCCCCCGACCGGGGTCCTACGAGCAGTACGTC.

This clone was seen only once. This chain uses TRBV6-6 with TRBJ1-5; D uncertain. Deletions cut 6 bases from V and 5 bases from J, with 5 bases between. Germline V CDR1 and CDR2: MNHNY, SVGAGI (reference sequence). There are 11 residues in the CDR3. CDR3 loop: CASSKDQPQHF. CDR3 in DNA: TGTGCCAGCAGCAAAGATCAGCCCCAGCATTTT.

This clone was counted once. The rearrangement links TRBV7-2 to TRBJ2-5; D may be TRBD2 (6 bases). CDR3 length: 14 residues. CDR1 SGHTA and CDR2 FQGNSA come from the germline V gene. The V end was cut by 5 bases, the J end by 5 bases, with 15 bases between. The CDR3 region has the DNA TGTGCCAGCAGCAAAACCGGGACTTTGGAGACCCAGTACTTC. Translation gives CASSKTGTLETQYF.

This clone was seen a handful of times. The chain carries TRBV2 and TRBJ2-2, with TRBD2 matching 7 bases. The CDR3 is 15 residues long. CDR1 and CDR2 from the germline V gene are SNHLY and FYNNEI. With V trimmed by 8 bases and J by 0 bases, 6 bases remained unmatched. The CDR3 nucleotides are TGTGCCAGCGCTCAAGGACTAGCGAACACCGGGGAGCTGTTTTTT. Its translation: CASAQGLANTGELFF.

The V call is TRBV9, the J call TRBJ2-7; 9 bases fit TRBD1. V gave up 4 bases and J gave up 7 bases; unmatched junction bases: 9. CDR3 length: 14 residues. Germline V gene lookup returns CDR1 SGDLS and CDR2 YYNGEE. For the CDR3, the DNA is TGTGCCAGCAGCCTCGGGGACAGGGCCATTGAGCAGTACTTC. It encodes CASSLGDRAIEQYF.

The chain couples TRBV7-3 to TRBJ1-1, with D perhaps matching TRBD1 (5 bases). V gave up 8 bases and J gave up 3 bases, with 10 bases separating them. Germline V gene data show CDR1 as SGHTA and CDR2 as FQGTGA. The CDR3 runs 12 residues. DNA for the CDR3: TGTGCCAGCGGGGACGGGTACACTGAAGCTTTCTTT. The encoded protein is CASGDGYTEAFF.

This clone was seen just once. V usage is TRBV2 and J usage is TRBJ1-4; D gene unclear. The germline CDR1 and CDR2 sequences are SNHLY and FYNNEI. Trimming shortened V by 7 bases and J by 8 bases, and 17 bases separated the two germline ends. CDR3 size: 14 residues. The CDR3 reads CASMSGRGQEKLFF. For the CDR3, the DNA is TGTGCCAGCATGTCCGGACGTGGCCAGGAAAAACTGTTTTTT.

V and J are TRBV10-3 and TRBJ2-1; 7 bases fit TRBD2. Germline trimming cut 10 bases from V and 1 base from J; bases unmatched to any gene: 7. In germline, CDR1 is ENHRY, CDR2 SYGVKD. The CDR3 runs 14 residues. This chain's CDR3 is CATGSGGSYNEQFF. The CDR3 DNA sequence: TGTGCCACTGGGTCGGGGGGTTCCTACAATGAGCAGTTCTTC.

The chain combines TRBV5-1 with TRBJ1-2; 9 nucleotides align to TRBD1. CDR1 is SGHRS, CDR2 YFSETQ, per germline. This CDR3 spans 14 amino acids. V shed 4 bases, J shed 7 bases, and the junction held 8 bases outside the gene matches. CDR3 sequence reads: CASSLLTGGAGYTF. Written as DNA, the CDR3 is TGCGCCAGCAGCCTATTGACAGGGGGTGCTGGCTACACCTTC.

This clone was detected only once. The J gene is TRBJ2-5, the V gene TRBV24-1; D unclear. The germline gives CDR1 KGHDR, CDR2 SFDVKD. This CDR3 region has 13 residues. The germline V and J ends were trimmed by 5 bases and 0 bases, with 6 bases remaining between them. CDR3 amino acids: CATSAWDQETQYF. The CDR3 DNA follows: TGTGCCACCAGTGCATGGGACCAAGAGACCCAGTACTTC.

The CDR3: CASCPEPQTTNEKLFF. The CDR3 nucleotides read TGCGCCAGCTGCCCCGAACCCCAGACAACTAATGAAAAACTGTTTTTT. The chain has TRBV5-1 and TRBJ1-4, with D unresolved. The CDR3 totals 16 residues. Trimming removed 7 bases at V and 0 bases at J, with 16 bases between. Germline V gives CDR1 SGHRS, CDR2 YFSETQ.

The rearrangement links TRBV4-3 to TRBJ1-4; D might be TRBD1 (5 bases). Trimming removed 0 bases from V and 8 bases from J, with 22 bases in between. Germline V gene data show CDR1 as LGHNA and CDR2 as YSLEER. The CDR3 spans 18 residues. CDR3 nucleotides: TGCGCCAGCAGCCAAGATCTCATCGGGCAGGGTAGGCGGGAAAAACTGTTTTTT. It encodes CASSQDLIGQGRREKLFF.

The chain has TRBV19 and TRBJ2-2; no firm D call. The ends were cut back, 3 bases at V and 6 bases at J, with 14 bases in the middle. This CDR3 is built from 15 residues. Germline CDR1 reads LNHDA; CDR2 reads SQIVND (reference sequence). The CDR3 loop is CASSMGNGGAGELFF. In DNA, the CDR3 is TGTGCCAGTAGTATGGGAAACGGTGGGGCCGGGGAGCTGTTTTTT.

This chain joins TRBV2 and TRBJ2-3; D gene unclear. The length of the CDR3 is 14 residues. Deletions cut 5 bases from V and 2 bases from J, with 11 bases between. Germline assignment: CDR1 SNHLY and CDR2 FYNNEI. The CDR3 is CASSRLIITDTQYF. For the CDR3, the DNA is TGTGCCAGCAGTCGCCTAATTATCACAGATACGCAGTATTTT.

This chain connects TRBV2 to TRBJ2-7, with D possibly matching TRBD2 (6 bases). CDR3 length: 13 amino acids. V was cut by 8 bases and J by 3 bases, with 14 bases left in between. CDR1 and CDR2 from the germline V gene are SNHLY and FYNNEI. The CDR3: CASGGAHGYEQYF. The CDR3 bases are TGTGCCAGCGGCGGGGCGCACGGCTACGAGCAGTACTTC.

This clone has a single count. CDR3 region: CATLGSVYEQYF. The CDR3 nucleotides are TGTGCCACCTTGGGGAGTGTATACGAGCAGTACTTC. The chain uses TRBV6-5 and TRBJ2-7, with D perhaps matching TRBD2 (5 bases). V was shortened by 10 bases and J by 4 bases, with 14 bases between the two germline ends. Germline CDR1 is MNHEY and CDR2 is SVGAGI. The CDR3 is 12 amino acids.

This sequence joins TRBV4-3 and TRBJ2-1; TRBD1 aligns across 8 bases. Germline V gene sequence: CDR1 LGHNA, CDR2 YSLEER. With 4 bases clipped from V and 2 bases from J, the junction kept 4 bases outside the gene matches. This CDR3 is built from 15 residues. CDR3 residues: CASSLLTGAYNEQFF. The CDR3 nucleotides are TGCGCCAGCAGCCTTTTGACAGGGGCCTACAATGAGCAGTTCTTC.

This CDR3 is CAWSVDLGEQYV. The CDR3 coding sequence is TGTGCCTGGAGTGTGGACCTGGGGGAGCAGTACGTC. The rearrangement uses TRBV30 and TRBJ2-7; D is unresolved. CDR3 length: 12 residues. The germline CDR1 and CDR2 sequences are GTSNPN and SVGIG (reference sequence). V shed 0 bases and J shed 7 bases, with 10 bases lying between them.

Comment on this clone: In the same sample, other DNA sequences code for this CDR3. DNA of the CDR3: TGTGCCAGTAGGCGGGACAATCAAGAGACCCAGTACTTC. It yields the protein CASRRDNQETQYF. J is TRBJ2-5 and V is TRBV19; D may be TRBD1 or TRBD2 (6 bases each). CDR1 is LNHDA, CDR2 SQIVND, per germline (reference sequence). This CDR3 has 13 amino acids. V lost 6 bases to trimming and J lost 2 bases, with 10 bases between them.

The chain recombines TRBV20-1 with TRBJ1-2; the D gene is possibly TRBD1 (6 bases). Germline V gene data show CDR1 as DFQATT and CDR2 as SNEGSKA (reference sequence). The V gene lost 6 bases and the J gene lost 3 bases, with 8 bases spanning the gap. This CDR3 has 11 amino acids. The DNA of the CDR3 is TGCAGTGCCACAGGGTACTATGGCTACACCTTC. Translation: CSATGYYGYTF.